This passage covers 21 T cell receptor beta chains from one sample sequenced in a study of cytomegalovirus exposure and HLA in healthy donors. Primers included in the PCR were 60 Vbeta and 13 Jbeta primers. TCRdb's table, derived via immunoSEQ multiplex PCR, lists solely in-frame clones and lacks some. The sample data list some 76,000 clones. Sequencing was carried out using PBMCs. The receptors stem from a female donor in good health and CMV-seropositive.

The V call is TRBV7-2, the J call TRBJ2-7; TRBD1 matches 9 bases. After removal of 2 bases from V and 3 bases from J, the junction contained 5 bases not matched to a gene. Germline CDR1 reads SGHTA; CDR2 reads FQGNSA. This CDR3 region has 15 residues. The CDR3 loop reads CASSLYPGQGYEQYF. In DNA form, the CDR3 reads TGTGCCAGCAGCTTATACCCGGGACAGGGCTACGAGCAGTACTTC.

The chain couples TRBV4-3 to TRBJ2-1, with D uncertain. Trimming removed 4 bases from V and 5 bases from J, with 15 bases in between. Germline CDR1 is LGHNA and CDR2 is YSLEER. This CDR3 is built from 15 residues. The CDR3 region has the DNA TGCGCCAGCAGCCTCTCCCATGAAAGCGACAATGAGCAGTTCTTC. Translated: CASSLSHESDNEQFF.

The rearrangement uses TRBV14 and TRBJ1-1; D is uncertain. Germline V lookup: CDR1 SGHDN, CDR2 FVKESK. Trimming pared 6 bases from V and 1 base from J, leaving 9 bases between. CDR3 length: 13 amino acids. For the CDR3, the DNA is TGTGCCAGCAGTCTTCTTCGGAACACTGAAGCTTTCTTT. Amino acid sequence: CASSLLRNTEAFF.

The gene calls are TRBV10-3 and TRBJ2-7, with 8 bases that match TRBD1. The CDR3 loop spans 14 amino acids. Germline CDR1 and CDR2: ENHRY and SYGVKD. V was clipped by 6 bases and J by 0 bases; unmatched bases: 4. CDR3 bases: TGTGCCATCAGCTTCGGACAGGGCTCCTACGAGCAGTACTTC. It codes for CAISFGQGSYEQYF.

The V gene is TRBV28, the J gene TRBJ2-3; the D is unclear. Trimming stripped 4 bases from V and 8 bases from J, with 13 bases between. There are 13 residues in the CDR3. Germline CDR1 reads MDHEN; CDR2 reads SYDVKM. CDR3 residues: CASSSTRPGTQYF. The CDR3 DNA reads as TGTGCCAGCAGTTCGACCCGTCCGGGTACGCAGTATTTT. Filled out from reference TRBV28 and TRBJ2-3, the complete variable domain reads DVKVTQSSRYLVKRTGEKVFLECVQDMDHENMFWYRQDPGLGLRLIYFSYDVKMKEKGDIPEGYSVSREKKERFSLILESASTNQTSMYLCASSSTRPGTQYFGPGTRLTVL.

The chain links TRBV27 to TRBJ2-7; 8 bases are a match to TRBD1. The CDR3 consists of 14 residues. V trimming: 10 bases; J trimming: 2 bases; junction bases outside the gene matches: 10. Germline-derived CDR1 and CDR2 are MNHEY and SMNVEV (reference sequence). The CDR3 loop is CATRQTGVPYEQYF. CDR3 DNA sequence: TGTGCCACCAGACAGACAGGGGTGCCCTACGAGCAGTACTTC.

The rearrangement links TRBV7-9 to TRBJ2-7, with D unclear. Germline CDR1 is SEHNR and CDR2 is FQNEAQ (reference sequence). The CDR3 loop spans 12 amino acids. The germline V and J ends were trimmed by 5 bases and 0 bases, with 5 bases remaining between them. CDR3 nucleotide sequence: TGTGCCAGCAGCACGGTCTCCTACGAGCAGTACTTC. Residues: CASSTVSYEQYF.

The J gene is TRBJ1-5, the V gene TRBV7-9; a weak D match, TRBD1 (5 bases). This CDR3 contains 15 residues. Germline CDR1 reads SEHNR; CDR2 reads FQNEAQ (reference sequence). Trimming stripped 2 bases from V and 6 bases from J, with 14 bases between. The chain's CDR3 is CASSLYDGGGQPQHF. The CDR3 region has the DNA TGTGCCAGCAGCTTATATGACGGCGGGGGTCAGCCCCAGCATTTT.

The V and J genes are TRBV28 and TRBJ2-7, with 8 positions matching TRBD1. The V segment lost 4 bases and the J segment 3 bases; nucleotides outside the gene matches: 11. This CDR3 contains 16 residues. CDR1 is MDHEN and CDR2 is SYDVKM in the germline V gene. In nucleotides, the CDR3 is TGTGCCAGCAGTTCGGACGGACAGGGCCAGATCTACGAGCAGTACTTC. This gives the protein CASSSDGQGQIYEQYF.

V gene TRBV7-9 combines with J gene TRBJ1-2; D call uncertain. The ends were cut back, 4 bases at V and 0 bases at J, with 18 bases in the middle. Germline assignment: CDR1 SEHNR and CDR2 FQNEAQ (reference sequence). The CDR3 has 17 residues. The CDR3, as DNA: TGTGCCAGCAGCTCAGGCGTACTCCAGGCTACTAACTATGGCTACACCTTC. Its protein is CASSSGVLQATNYGYTF.

The chain uses TRBV5-6 and TRBJ2-5, with TRBD2 matching 7 bases. The germline V gene encodes CDR1 SGHDT and CDR2 YYEEEE. The CDR3 covers 14 residues. V lost 2 bases, J lost 1 base, and 2 bases stayed unmatched. The CDR3 DNA sequence: TGTGCCAGCAGCTTCGGGACTACCCAAGAGACCCAGTACTTC. This gives the protein CASSFGTTQETQYF.

The genes are TRBV7-3 and TRBJ2-1, with D perhaps matching TRBD2 (6 bases). CDR3 length: 14 amino acids. Deletions cut 2 bases from V and 8 bases from J, with 13 bases between. Germline values: CDR1 SGHTA, CDR2 FQGTGA. DNA of the CDR3: TGTGCCAGCAGCTTAGCCAGGGACTCCCATGAGCAGTTCTTC. Translated, it gives CASSLARDSHEQFF. Combining the CDR3 with reference TRBV7-3 and TRBJ2-1 gives the whole variable domain GAGVSQTPSNKVTEKGKYVELRCDPISGHTALYWYRQSLGQGPEFLIYFQGTGAADDSGLPNDRFFAVRPEGSVSTLKIQRTERGDSAVYLCASSLARDSHEQFFGPGTRLTVL.

The chain links TRBV5-1 to TRBJ1-1; 7 nucleotides agree with TRBD1. The CDR3 runs to 16 residues. Germline CDR1 reads SGHRS; CDR2 reads YFSETQ. The V and J ends lost 0 bases and 1 base, in that order; junction bases with no gene match: 6. In DNA form, the CDR3 reads TGCGCCAGCAGCTTGGCAGCGACAGGGAGGAACACTGAAGCTTTCTTT. Residues: CASSLAATGRNTEAFF.

The chain couples TRBV10-3 to TRBJ2-5, with 15 bases fitting TRBD2. V dropped 0 bases and J dropped 1; count of bases not matched to a gene: 3. CDR3 length equals 18 residues. Germline CDR1 reads ENHRY; CDR2 reads SYGVKD. Here the CDR3 DNA reads TGTGCCATCAGTGAGTCACCGGGACTAGCGGGGGGCCAAGAGACCCAGTACTTC. It translates to CAISESPGLAGGQETQYF.

The J gene is TRBJ1-5, the V gene TRBV6-1, with D uncertain. Germline CDR1 reads MNHNS; CDR2 reads SASEGT. Trimming left V 1 base short and J 4 bases short, with 17 bases between. The CDR3 is made up of 17 amino acids. This CDR3 is CASSEVFPGVSNQPQHF. The CDR3, as DNA: TGTGCCAGCAGTGAAGTATTCCCCGGGGTTTCGAATCAGCCCCAGCATTTT.

The CDR3 region is CASSLHRYTDTQYF. The CDR3 DNA is TGTGCCAGCAGCTTACACAGATACACAGATACGCAGTATTTT. The chain uses TRBV7-2 and TRBJ2-3; D is ambiguous. Trimming left V 2 bases short and J 2 bases short, with 8 bases between. Germline-derived CDR1 and CDR2 are SGHTA and FQGNSA. The CDR3 is 14 residues long.

This chain joins TRBV5-1 and TRBJ2-7; 12 nucleotides match TRBD2. The CDR3 consists of 16 residues. Per germline, CDR1 SGHRS and CDR2 YFSETQ. V dropped 4 bases and J dropped 0; count of bases not matched to a gene: 5. The CDR3 reads CASSRGTSGFSYEQYF. The CDR3 bases are TGCGCCAGCAGCAGGGGGACTAGCGGGTTCTCCTACGAGCAGTACTTC.

The V and J genes are TRBV4-2 and TRBJ1-2, with 8 positions matching TRBD1. The J segment lost 4 bases and the V segment lost 4 bases, leaving 14 bases of the junction unmatched. This CDR3 is 17 amino acids long. Germline V gene sequence: CDR1 LGHNA, CDR2 YNFKEQ. CDR3 DNA: TGTGCCAGCAGCCTTATCCAGGGGGCGCAGGCTTTCTATGGCTACACCTTC. Protein: CASSLIQGAQAFYGYTF.

The chain carries TRBV7-8 and TRBJ2-5; 13 bases fit TRBD2. This CDR3 comprises 17 residues. V gave up 5 bases and J gave up 1 base; unmatched junction bases: 7. Germline CDR1 SGHVS, CDR2 FQNEAQ. CDR3 amino acids: CASSPRTSGGPQETQYF. CDR3 bases: TGTGCCAGCAGCCCGCGGACTAGCGGGGGTCCCCAAGAGACCCAGTACTTC.

The chain carries TRBV6-5 and TRBJ1-4, with TRBD1 as a possible D gene (5 bases). The CDR3 has 13 amino acids. The V end was cut by 6 bases, the J end by 3 bases, with 8 bases between. Germline V gene lookup returns CDR1 MNHEY and CDR2 SVGAGI. As DNA, the CDR3 is TGTGCCAGCAGGGGGCGGTCTAATGAAAAACTGTTTTTT. Translation gives CASRGRSNEKLFF.

This chain uses TRBV5-1 with TRBJ2-6; maybe TRBD2 (6 bases). Germline lookup yields CDR1 SGHRS and CDR2 YFSETQ. Deletions cut 3 bases from V and 4 bases from J, with 8 bases between. The length of the CDR3 is 14 residues. The CDR3 DNA reads TGCGCCAGCAGCTGGGGAGGAGGGGCCAACGTCCTGACTTTC. Residues: CASSWGGGANVLTF.